This T cell receptor beta chain was identified in a study of cytomegalovirus exposure and HLA in healthy donors. PCR amplification relied on 60 Vbeta primers (plus 13 Jbeta primers). Authors' methods: A later analysis tallied approximately 87 million unique TCR beta chains, approximately 10 million of them shared. Sequencing used immunoSEQ multiplex PCR; TCRdb keeps in-frame clones, though not all of them. The DNA was the basis for D and trimming; V, J and clone size are from that table. The repertoire holds approximately 75,000 clones, with approximately 82% as singletons. Specimen: PBMCs. The clonotype was recovered from a man in his 70s in good health and CMV-seropositive.

CDR3 DNA: TGCGCCAGCAGCTTGGCCGTGGCGGGGGGGCAAGAGACCCAGTACTTC. Amino acid sequence: CASSLAVAGGQETQYF. The rearrangement uses TRBV5-1 and TRBJ2-5, with TRBD2 identical over 9 bases. CDR3 size: 16 residues. V lost 0 bases, J lost 2 bases, and 5 bases stayed unmatched. CDR1 is SGHRS and CDR2 is YFSETQ in the germline V gene.